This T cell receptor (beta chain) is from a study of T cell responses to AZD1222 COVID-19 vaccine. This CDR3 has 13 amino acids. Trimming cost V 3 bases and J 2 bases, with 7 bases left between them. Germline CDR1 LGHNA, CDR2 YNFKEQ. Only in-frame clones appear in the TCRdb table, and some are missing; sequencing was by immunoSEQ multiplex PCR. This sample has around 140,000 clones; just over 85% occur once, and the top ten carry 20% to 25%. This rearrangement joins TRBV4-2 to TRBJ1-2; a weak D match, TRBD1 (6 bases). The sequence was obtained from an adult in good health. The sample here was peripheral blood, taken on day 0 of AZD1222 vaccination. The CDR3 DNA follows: TGTGCCAGCAGCCAGGGGGGCAACTATGGCTACACCTTC. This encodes CASSQGGNYGYTF.